This TCR beta chain came from a study of shared clonotypes between healthy human individuals. Assay execution took place at the deep level. Using immunoSEQ multiplex PCR, the repertoire was profiled, and TCRdb retains in-frame clones only, with some absent. The sample has about 710,000 clones; around three quarters are singletons. This TCR was sampled from a young woman in good health. The specimen was memory CD4+ T cells sorted from blood. As to subset: CD45RA-negative fraction.

The CDR3 here is CSANRQSGTDTQYF. CDR3 in DNA: TGCAGCGCTAACCGACAGAGCGGAACAGATACGCAGTATTTT. This rearrangement joins TRBV29-1 to TRBJ2-3, with D possibly being TRBD1 or TRBD2 (5 bases each). This CDR3 is built from 14 residues. V lost 7 bases and J lost 3, with 17 bases in between. Germline CDR1 is SQVTM and CDR2 is ANQGSEA.